Below, 13 T cell receptor beta chains from the same sample are listed, as sequenced in a study of cytomegalovirus exposure and HLA in healthy donors. 60 Vbeta and 13 Jbeta primers were used in PCR. Profiled with immunoSEQ multiplex PCR; TCRdb holds only in-frame clones, not every one. Of some 95,000 clones listed, nearly 80% were seen once; the top ten hold over 4%. Input material: PBMCs. The receptors stem from a woman aged 40 to 55 in good health and CMV-seropositive.

The V gene is TRBV6-5, the J gene TRBJ2-7, with 7 bases aligning to TRBD1. The CDR3 has 14 residues. Germline-derived CDR1 and CDR2 are MNHEY and SVGAGI. The V and J ends lost 5 bases and 6 bases, in that order; junction bases with no gene match: 10. The CDR3 reads CASSENQDRAEQYF. The CDR3 bases are TGTGCCAGCAGTGAAAACCAAGACAGGGCCGAGCAGTACTTC.

The gene calls are TRBV5-1 and TRBJ2-7, with D perhaps TRBD2 (5 bases). Trimming stripped 4 bases from V and 6 bases from J, with 17 bases between. The CDR3 consists of 14 residues. CDR1 and CDR2 (germline): SGHRS, YFSETQ. CDR3 in amino acids: CASSRDVGGLEQYF. CDR3 nucleotide sequence: TGCGCCAGCAGCCGCGACGTCGGAGGTCTCGAGCAGTACTTC.

The rearrangement links TRBV5-1 to TRBJ2-3; tentative D call: TRBD1 (6 bases). V was cut by 2 bases and J by 0 bases, with 10 bases left in between. This CDR3 has 15 residues. Per germline, CDR1 SGHRS and CDR2 YFSETQ. CDR3 amino acids: CASSLTGSSTDTQYF. The CDR3 nucleotides are TGCGCCAGCAGCTTAACAGGGTCGAGCACAGATACGCAGTATTTT.

The chain couples TRBV5-4 to TRBJ1-2; 9 positions agree with TRBD1. Trimming cost V 1 base and J 6 bases; bases outside gene matches: 4. The length of the CDR3 is 14 residues. From germline, CDR1 is SGHNT and CDR2 YYREEE (reference sequence). DNA of the CDR3: TGTGCCAGCAGCTTGTCGTGGGACAGGGATGGCTACACCTTC. Amino acids: CASSLSWDRDGYTF. Full variable domain (rest looked up from reference TRBV5-4 and TRBJ1-2): ETGVTQSPTHLIKTRGQQVTLRCSSQSGHNTVSWYQQALGQGPQFIFQYYREEENGRGNFPPRFSGLQFPNYSSELNVNALELDDSALYLCASSLSWDRDGYTFGSGTRLTVV.

The rearrangement uses TRBV7-3 and TRBJ2-3; D remains ambiguous. Between the trimmed V and J ends, which lost 3 bases and 4 bases, there was a span of 8 bases. Germline V gene sequence: CDR1 SGHTA, CDR2 FQGTGA. The CDR3 is 13 amino acids. The CDR3 bases are TGTGCCAGCAGCTTCGGCGGCGCAGATACGCAGTATTTT. Encoded protein: CASSFGGADTQYF.

The genes are TRBV28 and TRBJ1-4, with D maybe TRBD1 (5 bases). The CDR3 consists of 13 residues. The germline gives CDR1 MDHEN, CDR2 SYDVKM. Trimming stripped 10 bases from V and 4 bases from J, with 13 bases between. The CDR3 sequence is CATHRGYNEKLFF. Written as DNA, the CDR3 is TGTGCCACCCATCGGGGGTATAATGAAAAACTGTTTTTT.

The rearrangement joins TRBV5-1 to TRBJ2-3, with a weak D call TRBD2 (5 bases). Per the germline V gene, CDR1 is SGHRS and CDR2 is YFSETQ. Trimming removed 4 bases from V and 4 bases from J, with 16 bases in between. This CDR3 has 15 residues. Written as DNA, the CDR3 is TGCGCCAGCAGCCTTACCTCGGAGGCGGCAGATACGCAGTATTTT. Its translation is CASSLTSEAADTQYF. The full variable domain, completed using reference TRBV5-1 and TRBJ2-3, is KAGVTQTPRYLIKTRGQQVTLSCSPISGHRSVSWYQQTPGQGLQFLFEYFSETQRNKGNFPGRFSGRQFSNSRSEMNVSTLELGDSALYLCASSLTSEAADTQYFGPGTRLTVL.

This rearrangement joins TRBV4-1 to TRBJ2-6, with TRBD1 matching over 8 bases. The trim removed 2 bases at V and 2 bases at J, leaving 17 bases unmatched. The germline V gene encodes CDR1 MGHRA and CDR2 YSYEKL. The CDR3 has 21 residues. The CDR3 reads CASSQRWGQAFLGPGANVLTF. CDR3 coding DNA: TGCGCCAGCAGCCAACGTTGGGGACAGGCGTTTTTAGGCCCTGGGGCCAACGTCCTGACTTTC.

This clone was observed a handful of times. V usage is TRBV18 and J usage is TRBJ2-7; TRBD2 matches at 13 bases. The V segment lost 3 bases and the J segment 2 bases; nucleotides outside the gene matches: 1. CDR1 KGHSH and CDR2 LQKENI come from the germline V gene. This CDR3 comprises 15 residues. The CDR3 nucleotides are TGTGCCAGCTCACCCGGGACTAGCGGGACCTACGAGCAGTACTTC. Protein: CASSPGTSGTYEQYF.

This clone showed up just a few times. This chain links TRBV6-5 with TRBJ1-1; D might be TRBD1 (6 bases). The CDR3 is 14 amino acids. V shed 8 bases and J shed 0 bases, with 13 bases lying between them. The germline V gene has CDR1 MNHEY and CDR2 SVGAGI. CDR3 sequence reads: CASGGGQMNTEAFF. CDR3 nucleotide sequence: TGTGCCAGCGGGGGGGGGCAGATGAACACTGAAGCTTTCTTT.

Here the CDR3 DNA reads TGTGCCAGCAGTGCGGGGGTACCCGGCTACACCTTC. Translated, it gives CASSAGVPGYTF. The rearrangement joins TRBV6-5 to TRBJ1-2, with D possibly TRBD1 on 5 matching bases. Trimming shortened V by 5 bases and J by 8 bases, and 12 bases separated the two germline ends. The CDR3 spans 12 residues. The V gene's germline CDR1 is MNHEY and CDR2 SVGAGI.

The J gene is TRBJ2-7, the V gene TRBV4-2; 8 bases map to TRBD2. Germline loops: CDR1 LGHNA, CDR2 YNFKEQ. V shed 3 bases and J 2 bases; nucleotides not matched to a gene: 6. The CDR3 contains 15 residues. The CDR3 region is CASSQMAGGPYEQYF. DNA of the CDR3: TGTGCCAGCAGCCAGATGGCGGGGGGCCCCTACGAGCAGTACTTC.

This rearrangement joins TRBV30 to TRBJ2-5, with 8 bases fitting TRBD1. CDR1 is GTSNPN and CDR2 is SVGIG in the germline V gene (reference sequence). The ends lost 4 bases at V and 4 bases at J; junction bases unmatched: 11. The CDR3 extends over 15 amino acids. The CDR3 coding sequence is TGTGCCTGGACAGCAGGACAGGGTGTGGGAGAGACCCAGTACTTC. This codes for CAWTAGQGVGETQYF.